This T cell receptor beta chain was retrieved from a study of HIV-infected children after antiretroviral therapy interruption. Study-wide background: Most participating children were previously exposed to EBV and CMV. In continuous treatment, analyzed samples were from weeks 0, 48 and 150. General study results and limits: The Gini coefficient of naive CD4+ repertoires rose, returning to baseline by 3 years.

Treatment meaning: PENTA 11 planned treatment interruption arm or continuous ART arm. At least 24 weeks of at least three-drug ART, in children 2 to 15 years. This clonotype was seen at least ten times. Antigen specificity is unknown. RNA-based 3' RACE libraries used unique molecular identifiers. TCRdb re-derived calls from the 3' RACE reads in MiXCR, one entry per CDR3 protein. The profile shows about 86,000 distinct CDR3 sequences, about 7% of them singletons. Trimming pared 4 bases from V and 1 base from J, leaving 14 bases between. The V gene's germline CDR1 is SGHAT and CDR2 FQNNGV. The CDR3 loop spans 15 amino acids.

This TCR was recovered from a pool of human donors with HIV. The gene calls are TRBV11-2 and TRBJ2-7; D not certain. The sequencing used CD45RA+ CD4+ T cells from PBMCs, pooled from several time points, collected from a donor given antiretroviral therapy, either interrupted or continuous. This sample's subset: naive CD4+ CD45RA+ CD45RO- T cells. The CDR3 sequence: CASSSPRTSSYEQYF. The CDR3 DNA is TGTGCCAGCAGCTCGCCTAGGACCTCTTCCTACGAGCAGTACTTC.